This TCR beta chain is drawn from a study of blood T cell repertoires in COVID-19. The CDR3 is 14 amino acids. Germline-derived CDR1 and CDR2 are LNHDA and SQIVND (reference sequence). Trimming cost V 3 bases and J 2 bases, with 10 bases left between them. Produced via immunoSEQ multiplex PCR; TCRdb's table is partial and in-frame only. The sample shows approximately 90,000 clones, 80% to 90% of them seen only once. The TCR was taken from a woman older than 75 with acute or convalescent COVID-19. Sequenced sample: peripheral blood. The chain couples TRBV19 to TRBJ1-1, with D unclear. The CDR3 here is CASSIFSKNTEAFF. DNA of the CDR3: TGTGCCAGTAGTATCTTCAGTAAAAACACTGAAGCTTTCTTT.